Below, 20 T cell receptor beta chains from the same sample are listed, as sequenced in a study of early T cells in non-severe SARS-CoV-2 infection (dated by TCRdb to 2020 to 2022). Receptors were amplified or captured by 5' RACE. The instrument was a NextSeq 500. TCRdb's own reprocessing of the public reads used fastp at Q25 and MiXCR and kept productive beta chains. Entries that share a CDR3 protein sequence are merged under the most common genes and DNA. For this sample the table gives 70,000 or so distinct CDR3 sequences, of which roughly an eighth were detected only once. The top ten clonotypes cover roughly 13% of the sample. The specimen was whole blood. All receptors derive from an adult who was a healthcare worker with PCR-confirmed SARS-CoV-2 infection or an uninfected control (not recorded which).

This clonotype occurred many times. The gene calls are TRBV19 and TRBJ1-5; TRBD1 matches at 8 bases. The CDR3 loop spans 17 amino acids. The V segment lost 0 bases and the J segment 3 bases; nucleotides outside the gene matches: 7. The germline gives CDR1 LNHDA, CDR2 SQIVND (reference sequence). The CDR3 DNA reads TGTGCCAGTAGTATAGACCGGACAGGGTCGGACAATCAGCCCCAGCATTTT. Translated: CASSIDRTGSDNQPQHF.

The J gene is TRBJ2-5, the V gene TRBV28, with D maybe TRBD1 (5 bases). Germline CDR1 and CDR2: MDHEN and SYDVKM. This CDR3 is 13 amino acids long. V dropped 6 bases and J dropped 5 bases, with 13 bases sitting between them. CDR3 loop: CASRAGIYETQYF. As DNA, the CDR3 is TGTGCCAGCAGGGCAGGGATATACGAGACCCAGTACTTC.

The chain joins TRBV6-1 to TRBJ2-1; 10 positions match TRBD2. Germline trimming cut 3 bases from V and 7 bases from J; bases unmatched to any gene: 9. CDR3 length: 16 amino acids. Germline CDR1 is MNHNS and CDR2 is SASEGT. The CDR3 reads CASSDEPSGGGNEQFF. Written as DNA, the CDR3 is TGTGCCAGCAGTGACGAGCCTAGCGGGGGAGGTAATGAGCAGTTCTTC.

This clonotype has a single count. The V gene is TRBV5-6, the J gene TRBJ2-7; D gene unclear. V was trimmed by 3 bases and J by 2 bases, leaving 9 bases between them. Germline V gene sequence: CDR1 SGHDT, CDR2 YYEEEE. The CDR3 runs to 13 residues. The CDR3 bases are TGTGCCAGCAGCTCCACAAATACCTACGAGCAGTACTTC. This codes for CASSSTNTYEQYF.

Many counts were recorded for this clonotype. This CDR3 reads CASSKQGYEQFF. The CDR3 coding sequence is TGTGCCAGCTCAAAACAGGGCTATGAGCAGTTCTTC. The chain uses TRBV5-6 and TRBJ2-1; TRBD1 is a possible D gene (6 bases). Per the germline V gene, CDR1 is SGHDT and CDR2 is YYEEEE. The CDR3 covers 12 residues. V shed 7 bases and J shed 8 bases, with 13 bases lying between them.

Only one count was recorded for this clonotype. V gene TRBV6-6 combines with J gene TRBJ2-1; possible D gene TRBD2, 5 bases. Germline CDR1 reads MNHNY; CDR2 reads SVGAGI (reference sequence). The CDR3 contains 12 residues. V was trimmed by 6 bases and J by 6 bases, leaving 9 bases between them. The CDR3: CASRESGNEQFF. For the CDR3, the DNA is TGTGCCAGCAGAGAAAGCGGCAATGAGCAGTTCTTC.

The gene calls are TRBV29-1 and TRBJ2-5; D is possibly TRBD2 (5 bases). The germline gives CDR1 SQVTM, CDR2 ANQGSEA. This CDR3 is 11 amino acids long. The CDR3 coding sequence is TGCAGTTATCACCGGGGAGAGACCCAGTACTTC. It specifies CSYHRGETQYF.

This clonotype was detected only a few times. This chain uses TRBV18 with TRBJ2-5; D unclear. The V gene's germline CDR1 is KGHSH and CDR2 LQKENI. There are 12 residues in the CDR3. Between the trimmed V and J ends, which lost 3 bases and 3 bases, there was a span of 5 bases. The CDR3 DNA is TGTGCCAGCTCACCGGGGAAAGAGACCCAGTACTTC. It yields the protein CASSPGKETQYF.

CDR3 sequence: CSASDRRGAEDTQYF. The CDR3 DNA sequence: TGCAGTGCTAGCGACCGCCGGGGCGCTGAAGATACGCAGTATTTT. The chain joins TRBV20-1 to TRBJ2-3, with D possibly being TRBD1 or TRBD2 (5 bases each). CDR3 length: 15 amino acids. Trimming pared 3 bases from V and 5 bases from J, leaving 18 bases between. Germline V gene lookup returns CDR1 DFQATT and CDR2 SNEGSKA (reference sequence).

This sequence joins TRBV18 and TRBJ1-1; D is ambiguous. Per the germline V gene, CDR1 is KGHSH and CDR2 is LQKENI. Trimming stripped 5 bases from V and 1 base from J, with 14 bases between. There are 15 residues in the CDR3. This chain's CDR3 is CASSTSRQTNTEAFF. CDR3 bases: TGTGCCAGCTCAACGTCCCGGCAGACGAACACTGAAGCTTTCTTT.

V and J are TRBV20-1 and TRBJ1-2; D perhaps matches TRBD1 (6 bases). With 6 bases removed from V and 4 bases from J, the gap between germline ends came to 12 bases. This CDR3 has 12 residues. Germline values: CDR1 DFQATT, CDR2 SNEGSKA (reference sequence). Written as DNA, the CDR3 is TGCAGTGCCCAGGACAGCTTCTATGGCTACACCTTC. Its protein product is CSAQDSFYGYTF.

This clonotype was detected once. A read error is possible here, since a much larger clone lies one base away. CDR3 protein: CTSSLMAETQYF. CDR3 DNA sequence: TGTACCAGCAGCTTGATGGCTGAGACCCAGTACTTC. V is TRBV11-2 and J is TRBJ2-5; D call uncertain. The CDR3 loop spans 12 amino acids. CDR1 is SGHAT and CDR2 is FQNNGV in the germline V gene.

The V call is TRBV30, the J call TRBJ1-3; no firm D call. The V gene lost 2 bases and the J gene lost 1 base, with 9 bases spanning the gap. Germline values: CDR1 GTSNPN, CDR2 SVGIG (reference sequence). This CDR3 has 14 amino acids. This CDR3 is CAWSRPGSGNTIYF. Written as DNA, the CDR3 is TGTGCCTGGAGTAGGCCGGGGTCTGGAAACACCATATATTTT.

The chain has TRBV20-1 and TRBJ1-1; maybe TRBD1 (5 bases). CDR3 length: 14 residues. CDR1 and CDR2 from the germline V gene are DFQATT and SNEGSKA (reference sequence). V lost 1 base and J lost 3, with 12 bases in between. CDR3 in DNA: TGCAGTGCTAGAGCTGCGGGGCGGGACACTGAAGCTTTCTTT. Translating it yields CSARAAGRDTEAFF.

This clonotype has a handful of counts. The chain couples TRBV20-1 to TRBJ2-1; 7 positions agree with TRBD1. The ends lost 1 base at V and 4 bases at J; junction bases unmatched: 4. Per germline, CDR1 DFQATT and CDR2 SNEGSKA (reference sequence). This CDR3 has 14 amino acids. In DNA form, the CDR3 reads TGCAGTGCTAGAGTGGCAGGGGGTTACAATGAGCAGTTCTTC. Amino acid sequence: CSARVAGGYNEQFF.

This clonotype turned up a few times. CDR3 region: CASSEEGAVVYAGELFF. The CDR3 DNA sequence: TGTGCCAGCAGTGAAGAGGGGGCAGTTGTATATGCCGGGGAGCTGTTTTTT. V and J are TRBV6-1 and TRBJ2-2; TRBD1 agrees at 7 bases. Losses at the gene ends were 1 base for V and 6 bases for J; bases not matched to a gene: 11. This CDR3 has 17 amino acids. Germline assignment: CDR1 MNHNS and CDR2 SASEGT.

This clonotype was counted between two and nine times. This rearrangement joins TRBV20-1 to TRBJ2-5; 7 bases match TRBD1. Germline assignment: CDR1 DFQATT and CDR2 SNEGSKA (reference sequence). Trimming at V came to 2 bases and at J to 5 bases, leaving 5 bases not matched to a gene. The CDR3 is 13 amino acids. Here the CDR3 reads CSARPGTAETQYF. CDR3 coding DNA: TGCAGTGCTAGACCCGGGACAGCCGAGACCCAGTACTTC.

This chain links TRBV28 with TRBJ2-7; 7 bases are shared with TRBD2. The CDR3 covers 16 residues. Germline V gene data show CDR1 as MDHEN and CDR2 as SYDVKM. The trim removed 6 bases at V and 4 bases at J, leaving 15 bases unmatched. The CDR3 sequence is CASSLPRGEFKYEQYF. CDR3 in DNA: TGTGCCAGCAGCCTCCCCCGGGGGGAATTCAAGTACGAGCAGTACTTC.

This clonotype was recorded a few times. J is TRBJ1-1 and V is TRBV20-1, with D hard to call. The germline V gene encodes CDR1 DFQATT and CDR2 SNEGSKA (reference sequence). Trimming left V 5 bases short and J 2 bases short, with 9 bases between. The CDR3 extends over 12 amino acids. The CDR3 DNA reads TGCAGTGCTTCCCGAACCAACACTGAAGCTTTCTTT. Translated, it gives CSASRTNTEAFF.

The chain couples TRBV11-2 to TRBJ1-6; D gene uncertain. This CDR3 is built from 15 residues. The V end lost 3 bases, the J end lost 6 bases, and 12 bases lay between the germline ends. Germline values: CDR1 SGHAT, CDR2 FQNNGV. The CDR3: CASSLVSTGNSPLHF. In nucleotides, the CDR3 is TGTGCCAGCAGCTTGGTTTCTACGGGTAATTCACCCCTCCACTTT. Filled out from reference TRBV11-2 and TRBJ1-6, the complete variable domain reads EAGVAQSPRYKIIEKRQSVAFWCNPISGHATLYWYQQILGQGPKLLIQFQNNGVVDDSQLPKDRFSAERLKGVDSTLKIQPAKLEDSAVYLCASSLVSTGNSPLHFGNGTRLTVT.